This entry features one T cell receptor beta chain sequence. Its antigen is currently unknown. V was cut by 4 bases and J by 5 bases, with 26 bases left in between. Germline CDR1 is SGHDN and CDR2 is FVKESK. This CDR3 region has 18 residues. Sequencing used immunoSEQ multiplex PCR; TCRdb keeps in-frame clones, though not all of them. This table holds about 71,000 clones, approximately 94% found once. These data originate in a study of OX40 agonist ivuxolimab in advanced cancers. Whole-study results and caveats: CD8+ T cells were the subset that, on average, had more expanded clones than CD4+. In the 0.1-3.0 mg/kg groups, partial responders showed among the lowest expansion.

The sequencing here drew on CD4+ or CD8+ T cells sorted from blood, taken in a trial of the OX40 agonist ivuxolimab. This clonotype was obtained from an adult with an advanced solid tumor such as melanoma, head and neck, liver or kidney cancer. This chain links TRBV14 with TRBJ1-2; D remains ambiguous. CDR3 sequence: CASSPAMEGYRPTYGYTF. CDR3 bases: TGTGCCAGCAGCCCTGCGATGGAGGGCTACCGGCCCACATATGGCTACACCTTC.